The clone carrying this TCR beta chain was seen more than once but under ten times. The sample originates from a study of PD-L1 blockade in urothelial cancer. About the research overall: Analyzed time points were 3 weeks (second dose) and 6 weeks after therapy began. Blood-derived samples held a median approximately 150,000 T cells.

Regarding time point: pretreatment peripheral blood. Locally advanced or metastatic urothelial carcinoma was diagnosed in the patients. Only in-frame clones appear in the TCRdb table, and some are missing; sequencing was by immunoSEQ multiplex PCR. This table holds tens of thousands of clones, approximately 86% found once. The CDR3 runs to 17 residues. V shed 5 bases, J shed 2 bases, and the junction held 9 bases outside the gene matches. Germline CDR1 LNHDA, CDR2 SQIVND (reference sequence). This material consisted of PBMCs, taken around atezolizumab (anti-PD-L1) treatment. The V gene is TRBV19, the J gene TRBJ1-6, with 7 bases lining up with TRBD1. The source is a man between 60 and 70 years old with urothelial cancer. The CDR3 spells CASSPQQGFAYNSPLHF. CDR3 nucleotides: TGTGCCAGTAGTCCTCAACAGGGGTTTGCCTATAATTCACCCCTCCACTTT.